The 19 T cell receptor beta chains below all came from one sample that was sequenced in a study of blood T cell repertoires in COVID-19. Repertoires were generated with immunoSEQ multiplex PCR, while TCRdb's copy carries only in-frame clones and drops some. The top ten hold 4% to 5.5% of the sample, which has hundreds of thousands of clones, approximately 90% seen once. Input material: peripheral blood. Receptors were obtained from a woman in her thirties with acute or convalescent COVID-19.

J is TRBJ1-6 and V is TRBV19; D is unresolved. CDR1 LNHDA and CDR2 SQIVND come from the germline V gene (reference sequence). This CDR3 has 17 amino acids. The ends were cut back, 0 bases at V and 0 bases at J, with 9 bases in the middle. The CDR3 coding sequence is TGTGCCAGTAGTATAGATCGAGCGAGCTCCTATAATTCACCCCTCCACTTT. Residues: CASSIDRASSYNSPLHF.

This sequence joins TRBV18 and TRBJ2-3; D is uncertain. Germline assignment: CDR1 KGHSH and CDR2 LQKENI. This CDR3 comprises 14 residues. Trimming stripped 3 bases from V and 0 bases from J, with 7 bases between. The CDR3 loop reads CASSPYFSTDTQYF. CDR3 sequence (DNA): TGTGCCAGCTCACCCTATTTTAGCACAGATACGCAGTATTTT.

The CDR3 sequence is CASSRASSSGGRGDTQYF. The CDR3 region has the DNA TGTGCCAGCAGCCGAGCTTCTTCTAGCGGGGGGCGAGGAGATACGCAGTATTTT. V usage is TRBV14 and J usage is TRBJ2-3; 11 bases line up with TRBD2. Trimming at V came to 4 bases and at J to 5 bases, leaving 14 bases not matched to a gene. This CDR3 has 18 amino acids. Germline CDR1 is SGHDN and CDR2 is FVKESK.

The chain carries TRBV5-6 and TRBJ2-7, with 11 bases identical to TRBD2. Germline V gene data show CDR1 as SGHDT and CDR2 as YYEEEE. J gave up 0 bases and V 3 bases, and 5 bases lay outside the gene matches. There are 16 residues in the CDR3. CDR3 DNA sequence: TGTGCCAGCAGCTGGGGGACTAGCGGTTACTCCTACGAGCAGTACTTC. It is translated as CASSWGTSGYSYEQYF.

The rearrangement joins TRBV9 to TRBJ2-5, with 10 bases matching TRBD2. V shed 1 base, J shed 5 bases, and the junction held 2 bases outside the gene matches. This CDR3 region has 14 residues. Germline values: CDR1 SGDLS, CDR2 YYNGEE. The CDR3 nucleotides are TGTGCCAGCAGCGTAACTAGCGGGGCTGAGACCCAGTACTTC. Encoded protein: CASSVTSGAETQYF.

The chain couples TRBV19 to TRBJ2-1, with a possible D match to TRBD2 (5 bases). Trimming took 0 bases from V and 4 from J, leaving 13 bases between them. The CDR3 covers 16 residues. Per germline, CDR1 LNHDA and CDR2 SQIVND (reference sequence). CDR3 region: CASSIDDAGSYNEQFF. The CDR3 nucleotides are TGTGCCAGTAGTATAGATGATGCGGGTTCTTACAATGAGCAGTTCTTC.

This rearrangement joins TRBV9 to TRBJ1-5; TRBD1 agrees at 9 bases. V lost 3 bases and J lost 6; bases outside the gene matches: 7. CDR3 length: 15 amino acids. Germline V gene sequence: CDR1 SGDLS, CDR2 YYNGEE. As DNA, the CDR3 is TGTGCCAGCAGCGCGACAGGGGGTGAAGGTCAGCCCCAGCATTTT. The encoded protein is CASSATGGEGQPQHF.

CDR3 DNA sequence: TGTGCCTGGGGGGATCAGGGGGAAGCTGGCTACACCTTC. It yields the protein CAWGDQGEAGYTF. This sequence joins TRBV30 and TRBJ1-2; 7 bases match TRBD1. The trim removed 5 bases at V and 7 bases at J, leaving 10 bases unmatched. The CDR3 has 13 amino acids. Germline CDR1 GTSNPN, CDR2 SVGIG (reference sequence).

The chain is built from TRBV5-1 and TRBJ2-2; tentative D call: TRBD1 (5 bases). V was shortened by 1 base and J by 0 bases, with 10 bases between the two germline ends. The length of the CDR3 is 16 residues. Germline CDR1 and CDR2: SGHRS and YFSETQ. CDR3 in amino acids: CASSLRAGPNTGELFF. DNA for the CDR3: TGCGCCAGCAGCTTGCGTGCAGGGCCGAACACCGGGGAGCTGTTTTTT.

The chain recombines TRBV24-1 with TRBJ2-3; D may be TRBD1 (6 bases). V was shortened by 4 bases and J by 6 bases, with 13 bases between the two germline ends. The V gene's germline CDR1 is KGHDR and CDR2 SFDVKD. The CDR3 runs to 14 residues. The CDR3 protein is CATSEPPGVDTQYF. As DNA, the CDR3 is TGTGCCACCAGTGAACCCCCAGGGGTCGATACGCAGTATTTT.

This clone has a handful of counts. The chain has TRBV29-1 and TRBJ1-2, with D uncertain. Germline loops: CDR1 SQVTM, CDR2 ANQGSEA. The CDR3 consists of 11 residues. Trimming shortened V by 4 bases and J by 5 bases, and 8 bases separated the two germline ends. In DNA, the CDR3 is TGCAGCGTTGTCTCCTTGTATGGCTACACCTTC. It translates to CSVVSLYGYTF.

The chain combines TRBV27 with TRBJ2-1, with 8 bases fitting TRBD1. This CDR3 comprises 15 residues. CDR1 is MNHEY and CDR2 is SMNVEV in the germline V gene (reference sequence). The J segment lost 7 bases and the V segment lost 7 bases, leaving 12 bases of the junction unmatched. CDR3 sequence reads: CASTPRDRHVNEQFF. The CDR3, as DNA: TGTGCCAGCACCCCTCGGGACAGGCATGTAAATGAGCAGTTCTTC.

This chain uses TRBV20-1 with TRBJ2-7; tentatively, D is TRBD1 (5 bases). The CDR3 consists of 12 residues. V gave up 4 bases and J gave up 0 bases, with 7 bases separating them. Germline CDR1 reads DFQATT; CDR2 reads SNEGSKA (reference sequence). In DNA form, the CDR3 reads TGCAGTGCTACTGACAGCTCCTACGAGCAGTACTTC. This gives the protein CSATDSSYEQYF.

The CDR3 coding sequence is TGTGCCAGCAGGTATACAGAGAACACTGAAGCTTTCTTT. This gives the protein CASRYTENTEAFF. The rearrangement joins TRBV12-3 or TRBV12-4 to TRBJ1-1; no firm D call. CDR3 length: 13 amino acids. Deletions cut 6 bases from V and 1 base from J, with 9 bases between.

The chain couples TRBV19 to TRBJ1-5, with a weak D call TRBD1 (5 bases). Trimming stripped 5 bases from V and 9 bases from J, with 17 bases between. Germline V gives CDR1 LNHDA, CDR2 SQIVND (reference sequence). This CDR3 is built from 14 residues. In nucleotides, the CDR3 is TGTGCCAGTAGTCCTGGAGACAGCGGGCGGCCCCAGCATTTT. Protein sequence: CASSPGDSGRPQHF.

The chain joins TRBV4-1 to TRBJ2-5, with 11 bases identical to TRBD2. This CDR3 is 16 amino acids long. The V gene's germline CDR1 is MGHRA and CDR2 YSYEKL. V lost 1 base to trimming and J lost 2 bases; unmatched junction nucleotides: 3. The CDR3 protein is CASSQGSGGGQETQYF. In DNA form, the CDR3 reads TGCGCCAGCAGCCAAGGTAGCGGGGGGGGGCAAGAGACCCAGTACTTC.

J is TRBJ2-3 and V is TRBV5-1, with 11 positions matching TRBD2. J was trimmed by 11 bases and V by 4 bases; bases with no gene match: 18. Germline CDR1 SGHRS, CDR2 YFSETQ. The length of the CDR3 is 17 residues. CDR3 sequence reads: CASSPGGLAGGQNGQYF. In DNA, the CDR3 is TGCGCCAGCAGCCCGGGAGGGCTAGCGGGGGGCCAGAACGGGCAGTATTTT.

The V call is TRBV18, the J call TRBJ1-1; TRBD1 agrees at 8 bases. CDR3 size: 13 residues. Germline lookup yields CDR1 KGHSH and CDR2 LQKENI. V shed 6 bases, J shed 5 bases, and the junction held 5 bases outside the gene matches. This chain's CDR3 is CASSQTGETEAFF. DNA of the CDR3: TGTGCCAGCTCTCAGACAGGGGAAACTGAAGCTTTCTTT.

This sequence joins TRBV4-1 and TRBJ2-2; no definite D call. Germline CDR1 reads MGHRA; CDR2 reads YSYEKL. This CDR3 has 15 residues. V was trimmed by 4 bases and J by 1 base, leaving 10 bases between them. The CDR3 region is CASSPSFGNTGELFF. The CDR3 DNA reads TGCGCCAGCAGCCCCTCTTTCGGGAACACCGGGGAGCTGTTTTTT.